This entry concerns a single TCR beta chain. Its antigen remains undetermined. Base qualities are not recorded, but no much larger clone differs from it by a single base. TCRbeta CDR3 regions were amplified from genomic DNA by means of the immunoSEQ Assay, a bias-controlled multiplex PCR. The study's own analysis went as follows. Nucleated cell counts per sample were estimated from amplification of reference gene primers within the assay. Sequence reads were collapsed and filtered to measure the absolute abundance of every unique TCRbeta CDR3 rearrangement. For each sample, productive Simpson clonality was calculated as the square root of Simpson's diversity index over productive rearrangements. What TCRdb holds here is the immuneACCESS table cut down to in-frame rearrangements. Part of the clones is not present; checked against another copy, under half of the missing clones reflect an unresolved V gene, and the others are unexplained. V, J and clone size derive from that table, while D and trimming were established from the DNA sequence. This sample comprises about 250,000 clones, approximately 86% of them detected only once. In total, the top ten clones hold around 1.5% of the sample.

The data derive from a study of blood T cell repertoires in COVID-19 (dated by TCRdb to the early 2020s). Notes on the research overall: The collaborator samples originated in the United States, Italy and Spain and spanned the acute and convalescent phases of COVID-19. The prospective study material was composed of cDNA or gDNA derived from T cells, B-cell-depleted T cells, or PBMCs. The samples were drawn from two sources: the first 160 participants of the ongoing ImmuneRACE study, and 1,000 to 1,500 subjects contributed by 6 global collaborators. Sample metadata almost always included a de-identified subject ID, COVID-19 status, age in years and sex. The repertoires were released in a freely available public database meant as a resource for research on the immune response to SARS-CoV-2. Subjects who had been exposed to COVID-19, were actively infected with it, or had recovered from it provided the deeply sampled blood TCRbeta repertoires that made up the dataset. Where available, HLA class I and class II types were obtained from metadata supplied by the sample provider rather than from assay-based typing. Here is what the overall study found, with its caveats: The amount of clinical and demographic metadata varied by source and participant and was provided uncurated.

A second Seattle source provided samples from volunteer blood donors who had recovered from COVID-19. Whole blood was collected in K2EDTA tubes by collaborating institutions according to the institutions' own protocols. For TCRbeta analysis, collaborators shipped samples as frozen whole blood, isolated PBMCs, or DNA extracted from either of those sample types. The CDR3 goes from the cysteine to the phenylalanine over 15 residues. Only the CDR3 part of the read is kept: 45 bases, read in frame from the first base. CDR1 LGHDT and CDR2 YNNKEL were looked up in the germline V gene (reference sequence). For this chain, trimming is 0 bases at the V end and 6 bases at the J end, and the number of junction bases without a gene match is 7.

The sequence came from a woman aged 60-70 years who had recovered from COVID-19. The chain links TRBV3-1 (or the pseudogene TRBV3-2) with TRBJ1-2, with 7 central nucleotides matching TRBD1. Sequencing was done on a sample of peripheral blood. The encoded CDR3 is CASSQEGGRGNGYTF. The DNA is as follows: TGTGCCAGCAGCCAAGAGGGGGGCAGGGGGAATGGCTACACCTTC.